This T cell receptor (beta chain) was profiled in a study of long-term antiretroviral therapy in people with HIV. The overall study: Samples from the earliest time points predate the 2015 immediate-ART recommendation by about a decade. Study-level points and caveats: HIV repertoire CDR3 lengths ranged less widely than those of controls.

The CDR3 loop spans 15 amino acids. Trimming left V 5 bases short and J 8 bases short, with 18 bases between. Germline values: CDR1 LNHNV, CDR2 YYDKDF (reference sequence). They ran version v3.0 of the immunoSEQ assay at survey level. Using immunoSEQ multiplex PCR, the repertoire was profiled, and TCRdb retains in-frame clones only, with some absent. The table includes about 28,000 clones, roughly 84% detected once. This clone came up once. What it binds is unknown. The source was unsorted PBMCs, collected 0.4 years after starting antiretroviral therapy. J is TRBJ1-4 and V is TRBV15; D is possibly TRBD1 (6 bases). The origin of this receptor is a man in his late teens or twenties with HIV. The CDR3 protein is CATSPRGGPREKLFF. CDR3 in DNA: TGTGCCACCAGCCCCCGCGGGGGGCCCAGGGAAAAACTGTTTTTT.